These T cell receptor beta chains were read from a single sample in a study of blood T cell repertoires in COVID-19. Produced via immunoSEQ multiplex PCR; TCRdb's table is partial and in-frame only. The data contain a few hundred thousand clones, roughly 89% of them seen just once; the ten biggest clones take up roughly 2.9%. Sequencing was carried out using PBMCs or T cells enriched from blood (not recorded which). The receptor source for this set is a woman in her fifties or sixties who had been exposed to COVID-19. Both conserved end residues are part of each CDR3. A clone size is listed for some rows: how often the clone was seen (once, few, many), or a class if it is expanded.

V gene	J gene	CDR3 length	clone size	CDR3 protein
TRBV29-1	TRBJ2-7	15	-	CSGRLAGGNSYEQYF
TRBV9	TRBJ2-3	14	-	CASSTRGKSDTQYF
TRBV29-1	TRBJ1-4	13	-	CSVAGDSNEKLFF
TRBV11-2	TRBJ2-2	16	-	CASSDPGTDITGELFF
TRBV19	TRBJ1-6	14	-	CASSIGQRGSPLHF
TRBV5-5	TRBJ2-7	15	once	CASSGGNYISYEQYF
TRBV28	TRBJ2-5	15	once	CASSSRTEFQETQYF
TRBV11-3	TRBJ2-7	15	-	CASSLAGGGGYEQYF
TRBV9	TRBJ2-1	14	-	CASSAGGPRNEQFF
TRBV4-1	TRBJ1-5	19	-	CASSPDKAVLTGSNQPQHF
TRBV27	TRBJ2-7	15	-	CASSFESGGLYEQYF
TRBV28	TRBJ2-5	14	-	CASTEGQLQETQYF
TRBV23-1	TRBJ1-3	17	once	CASSHPRDRDSGNTIYF
TRBV4-1	TRBJ1-3	15	-	CASSPAGGLGNTIYF
TRBV21-1	TRBJ2-7	16	-	CASSKAFSGGSYEQYF
TRBV5-1	TRBJ2-7	12	few	CASSGGSYEQYF
TRBV5-1	TRBJ1-2	15	few	CASSTGLPGEYGYTF
TRBV21-1	TRBJ1-2	21	-	CASSKEFASGTGAPRHYGYTF
TRBV3-1/TRBV3-2	TRBJ1-6	12	once	CASSPLGIPLHF
TRBV5-1	TRBJ1-6	12	once	CASSADRGLIHF
TRBV7-6	TRBJ2-2	13	-	CASRPTNTGELFF
TRBV5-4	TRBJ2-5	13	-	CASSLGPQETQYF
TRBV7-2	TRBJ1-6	14	-	CASSLGDRESPLHF
TRBV19	TRBJ1-1	13	once	CASSYLLNTEAFF
TRBV5-1	TRBJ1-6	12	-	CASALGNSPLHF
TRBV12-3/TRBV12-4	TRBJ1-3	13	once	CASSSNSGNTIYF
TRBV18	TRBJ1-3	15	-	CASSPGTLSGNTIYF
TRBV4-1	TRBJ2-1	17	-	CASSQDSRDRIYNEQFF
TRBV5-1	TRBJ2-7	13	-	CASSNGQNYEQYF
TRBV18	TRBJ1-1	15	-	CASSPKDRPNTEAFF
TRBV3-1/TRBV3-2	TRBJ2-5	17	once	CASSQDLGDSNQETQYF
TRBV7-2	TRBJ2-1	17	-	CASSPEGSGGPYNEQFF
TRBV30	TRBJ2-7	13	-	CAWSRGHYYEQYF
TRBV10-3	TRBJ1-2	14	-	CAIKRDRDNYGYTF
TRBV6-1	TRBJ1-6	15	-	CASSEKGEGNSPLHF
TRBV13	TRBJ2-2	15	-	CASSFGGAPTGELFF
TRBV3-1/TRBV3-2	TRBJ2-7	15	-	CASSPGSSGSYEQYF
TRBV7-9	TRBJ1-1	15	once	CASSTQGAGSTEAFF
TRBV28	TRBJ2-7	14	-	CASSQLQGKDEQYF
TRBV5-5	TRBJ2-7	14	-	CASSSGQLTYEQYF
TRBV2	TRBJ2-5	16	-	CASSVLPSGHQETQYF
TRBV2	TRBJ2-3	13	-	CASRAGGMDTQYF
TRBV5-6	TRBJ1-5	14	-	CASRRTGSGQPQHF
TRBV2	TRBJ2-2	14	-	CASSLDINTGELFF
TRBV5-4	TRBJ2-7	14	-	CASSPVASSYEQYF
TRBV4-1	TRBJ2-5	15	-	CASRPRATGWETQYF
TRBV5-1	TRBJ2-1	16	-	CASSSHSGVSYNEQFF
TRBV29-1	TRBJ2-7	12	-	CSVETRVYEQYF
TRBV5-1	TRBJ1-2	14	-	CASSPQTGVRGYTF
TRBV6-2/TRBV6-3	TRBJ1-1	16	-	CASSYSVTLMNTEAFF